One and the same sample provided the 18 T cell receptor beta chains below, sequenced in a study of blood T cell repertoires in COVID-19. Method: immunoSEQ multiplex PCR; TCRdb's copy keeps in-frame clones and lacks some. Among about 120,000 clones listed, more than 75% were seen once. Sequencing was carried out using peripheral blood. These receptor sequences come from a woman between 45 and 60 years old with acute or convalescent COVID-19.

V and J are TRBV6-5 and TRBJ1-1; D is ambiguous. Germline V gene lookup returns CDR1 MNHEY and CDR2 SVGAGI. The CDR3 consists of 12 residues. Trimming removed 6 bases at V and 3 bases at J, with 8 bases between. This CDR3 is CASRKRDTEAFF. CDR3 DNA sequence: TGTGCCAGCAGGAAACGGGACACTGAAGCTTTCTTT.

The V call is TRBV7-2, the J call TRBJ1-2; D is possibly TRBD1 (6 bases). CDR1 SGHTA and CDR2 FQGNSA come from the germline V gene. The CDR3 runs to 14 residues. V lost 3 bases, J lost 8 bases, and 16 bases lay in between. The CDR3 DNA reads TGTGCCAGCAGCTTTCAAGGGCAGGGGCCCGGCTACACCTTC. It codes for CASSFQGQGPGYTF. The full variable domain, its missing parts supplied by reference TRBV7-2 and TRBJ1-2, is GAGVSQSPSNKVTEKGKDVELRCDPISGHTALYWYRQSLGQGLEFLIYFQGNSAPDKSGLPSDRFSAERTGGSVSTLTIQRTQQEDSAVYLCASSFQGQGPGYTFGSGTRLTVV.

In its sample, this clone was seen once. The chain employs TRBV9 and TRBJ2-7, with D possibly being TRBD1 (5 bases). V gave up 0 bases and J gave up 5 bases, with 9 bases separating them. CDR3 length: 13 amino acids. Germline V CDR1 and CDR2: SGDLS, YYNGEE. The CDR3 protein is CASSVASGNEQYF. CDR3 in DNA: TGTGCCAGCAGCGTAGCTTCAGGGAACGAGCAGTACTTC.

V is TRBV14 and J is TRBJ2-7, with 9 bases that match TRBD1. The trim removed 3 bases at V and 7 bases at J, leaving 13 bases unmatched. Per germline, CDR1 SGHDN and CDR2 FVKESK. This CDR3 has 16 residues. CDR3 in amino acids: CASSQVSGTGSREQYF. The CDR3 region has the DNA TGTGCCAGCAGCCAGGTTTCCGGGACAGGGTCGCGGGAGCAGTACTTC.

Here the CDR3 DNA reads TGCGCCAGCAGCCAAGTTTGGGAGGACAGGGGAGTAACCGGGGAGCTGTTTTTT. It translates to CASSQVWEDRGVTGELFF. The chain carries TRBV4-3 and TRBJ2-2, with TRBD1 matching 9 bases. Trimming took 1 base from V and 5 from J; bases not matched to a gene: 11. The CDR3 totals 18 residues. CDR1 and CDR2 from the germline V gene are LGHNA and YSLEER.

The V call is TRBV6-5, the J call TRBJ1-2; D gene unclear. V was clipped by 5 bases and J by 6 bases, with 13 bases between them. The CDR3 covers 13 residues. The germline V gene encodes CDR1 MNHEY and CDR2 SVGAGI. CDR3 nucleotides: TGTGCCAGCAGTCATCGGGGTTCGGATGGCTACACCTTC. It codes for CASSHRGSDGYTF.

Comments on this clone: The conserved phenylalanine or tryptophan is not found at the CDR3 terminus, so this likely reflects a read error. Because the CDR3's place on the DNA is in doubt, the DNA is left out and the CDR3 is given as listed by TCRdb. The genes are TRBV11-2 and TRBJ2-7; the DNA was not compared with TRBD1, the D call given in the table. Germline loops: CDR1 SGHAT, CDR2 FQNNGV. The CDR3 spans 12 amino acids, including both terminal residues. The CDR3 protein is CASSLAPRPIVI.

V usage is TRBV7-9 and J usage is TRBJ1-2; D call uncertain. Trimming took off 5 bases at V and 1 base at J, with 14 bases between the two ends. The CDR3 spans 15 residues. CDR1 and CDR2 (germline): SEHNR, FQNEAQ (reference sequence). The CDR3 loop is CASSRTWSVNYGYTF. CDR3 nucleotides: TGTGCCAGCAGCAGAACCTGGTCGGTTAACTATGGCTACACCTTC.

The rearrangement joins TRBV2 to TRBJ2-4, with D maybe TRBD2 (5 bases). The length of the CDR3 is 13 residues. V was cut by 10 bases and J by 0 bases, with 10 bases left in between. Per the germline V gene, CDR1 is SNHLY and CDR2 is FYNNEI. CDR3 sequence: CATAVLAKNIQYF. In nucleotides, the CDR3 is TGTGCCACAGCGGTTCTAGCCAAAAACATTCAGTACTTC.

This sequence joins TRBV5-1 and TRBJ2-1; D possibly corresponds to TRBD2 (5 bases). The CDR3 runs to 13 residues. Germline CDR1 SGHRS, CDR2 YFSETQ. The V and J ends lost 2 bases and 8 bases respectively, with 11 bases between them. The CDR3 DNA follows: TGCGCCAGCAGCTTCCTAGCTCCCCATGAGCAGTTCTTC. Encoded protein: CASSFLAPHEQFF. Filled out from reference TRBV5-1 and TRBJ2-1, the complete variable domain reads KAGVTQTPRYLIKTRGQQVTLSCSPISGHRSVSWYQQTPGQGLQFLFEYFSETQRNKGNFPGRFSGRQFSNSRSEMNVSTLELGDSALYLCASSFLAPHEQFFGPGTRLTVL.

The chain recombines TRBV19 with TRBJ1-5, with TRBD1 as a possible D gene (6 bases). The CDR3 loop spans 16 amino acids. Germline V gene data show CDR1 as LNHDA and CDR2 as SQIVND (reference sequence). The V and J ends lost 4 bases and 4 bases respectively, with 17 bases between them. This CDR3 is CASSTQGSRGNQPQHF. The CDR3 region has the DNA TGTGCCAGTAGTACACAGGGTTCGAGAGGAAATCAGCCCCAGCATTTT.

The chain is built from TRBV19 and TRBJ2-3; the match to TRBD2 covers 11 bases. Per germline, CDR1 LNHDA and CDR2 SQIVND (reference sequence). The CDR3 loop spans 16 amino acids. V lost 10 bases, J lost 4 bases, and 13 bases stayed unmatched. In nucleotides, the CDR3 is TGTGCCACCAGGGAGGGACTAGCGGTAATGGCAGATACGCAGTATTTT. Its translation is CATREGLAVMADTQYF.

The chain combines TRBV5-1 with TRBJ1-2; TRBD1 agrees at 8 bases. V dropped 0 bases and J dropped 3; count of bases not matched to a gene: 7. Germline V lookup: CDR1 SGHRS, CDR2 YFSETQ. The CDR3 length is 16 residues. CDR3 sequence (DNA): TGCGCCAGCAGCTTGGAAATCAGGGGGCTATACTATGGCTACACCTTC. Encoded protein: CASSLEIRGLYYGYTF.

The table lists this clone with a count of one. The genes are TRBV7-6 and TRBJ1-4; no clear D gene. V lost 1 base and J 5 bases, leaving 14 bases between the germline ends. The CDR3 has 16 amino acids. Germline CDR1 reads SGHVS; CDR2 reads FNYEAQ. The chain's CDR3 is CASSLVLGSGNEKLFF. In nucleotides, the CDR3 is TGTGCCAGCAGCTTAGTTCTCGGGTCCGGGAATGAAAAACTGTTTTTT.

The J gene is TRBJ1-5, the V gene TRBV6-2 or TRBV6-3; 9 bases align to TRBD1. Germline lookup yields CDR1 MNHEY and CDR2 SVGEGT. This CDR3 has 19 amino acids. The junction had 14 bases not matched to a gene; V was cut back by 5 bases and J by 0 bases. The CDR3 loop reads CASSPSGTGFSYSNQPQHF. The CDR3 DNA reads as TGTGCCAGCAGTCCGTCCGGGACAGGGTTCTCCTATAGCAATCAGCCCCAGCATTTT.

The chain has TRBV9 and TRBJ2-7; TRBD2 matches at 8 bases. Germline CDR1 SGDLS, CDR2 YYNGEE. The CDR3 covers 14 residues. After removal of 3 bases from V and 3 bases from J, the junction contained 5 bases not matched to a gene. The CDR3, as DNA: TGTGCCAGCAGCGCAACCGGGACTAGCTACGAGCAGTACTTC. It yields the protein CASSATGTSYEQYF.

The chain carries TRBV6-5 and TRBJ1-1; 10 positions agree with TRBD1. CDR1 and CDR2 (germline): MNHEY, SVGAGI. The CDR3 is 14 residues long. Losses at the gene ends were 8 bases for V and 4 bases for J; bases not matched to a gene: 7. CDR3 DNA sequence: TGTGCCAGCCAACGGACAGGGGGGGTCACTGAAGCTTTCTTT. Protein product: CASQRTGGVTEAFF.

This sequence joins TRBV28 and TRBJ1-5, with 8 bases fitting TRBD1. Germline V gives CDR1 MDHEN, CDR2 SYDVKM. V was clipped by 4 bases and J by 2 bases; unmatched bases: 4. CDR3 length: 15 amino acids. The DNA of the CDR3 is TGTGCCAGCAGTTCCCAGGGGGCGGGCAATCAGCCCCAGCATTTT. Its translation: CASSSQGAGNQPQHF.